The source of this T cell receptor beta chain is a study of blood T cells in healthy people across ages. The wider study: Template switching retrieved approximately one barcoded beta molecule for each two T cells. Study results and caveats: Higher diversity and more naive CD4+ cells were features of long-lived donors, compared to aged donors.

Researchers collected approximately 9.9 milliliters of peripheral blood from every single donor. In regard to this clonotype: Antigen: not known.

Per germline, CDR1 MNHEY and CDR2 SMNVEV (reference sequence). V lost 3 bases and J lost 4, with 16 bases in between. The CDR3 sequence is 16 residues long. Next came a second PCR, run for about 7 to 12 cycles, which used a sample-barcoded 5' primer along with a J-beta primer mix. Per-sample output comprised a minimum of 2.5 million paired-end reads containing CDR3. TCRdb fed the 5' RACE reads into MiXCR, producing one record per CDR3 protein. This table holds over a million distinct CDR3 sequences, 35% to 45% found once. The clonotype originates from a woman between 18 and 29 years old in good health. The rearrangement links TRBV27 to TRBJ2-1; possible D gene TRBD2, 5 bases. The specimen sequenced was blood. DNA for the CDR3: TGTGCCAGCAGTTTCGACTCGCTCACGGGGTACAATGAGCAGTTCTTC. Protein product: CASSFDSLTGYNEQFF.